The 4 T cell receptor beta chains presented below share a single source sample, sequenced in a study of cytomegalovirus exposure and HLA in healthy donors. 13 Jbeta primers and 60 Vbeta primers were used for the PCR. The protocol was immunoSEQ multiplex PCR, while the TCRdb copy is restricted to in-frame clones and leaves out a portion. The sample table includes some 200,000 clones. The sample taken for sequencing was PBMCs. The receptor set was obtained from a young woman in good health and CMV-seropositive.

The chain carries TRBV18 and TRBJ1-2, with a tentative D call TRBD1 (6 bases). CDR1 KGHSH and CDR2 LQKENI come from the germline V gene. CDR3 length: 14 amino acids. Trimming removed 5 bases from V and 5 bases from J, with 15 bases in between. CDR3 region: CASSMGTPAYGYTF. In nucleotides, the CDR3 is TGTGCCAGCTCAATGGGGACACCAGCTTATGGCTACACCTTC.

The rearrangement links TRBV11-2 to TRBJ1-2, with D unclear. The CDR3 length is 14 residues. V was clipped by 1 base and J by 2 bases, with 8 bases between them. Per germline, CDR1 SGHAT and CDR2 FQNNGV. The CDR3 sequence: CASSLVPANYGYTF. CDR3 in DNA: TGTGCCAGCAGCTTAGTGCCAGCGAACTATGGCTACACCTTC.

This rearrangement joins TRBV1 to TRBJ2-2; the table gives TRBD2 as D, unverified against the DNA. TRBV1 is a pseudogene segment. The CDR3 covers 19 residues. CDR3 residues: CTSRTKKLGGGAYTGELFF. For the CDR3, the DNA is TGCACCAGCAGAACCAAGAAGTTAGGCGGGGGGGCCTACACCGGGGAGCTGTTTTTT.

The chain joins TRBV5-8 to TRBJ1-4; TRBD1 is a possible D gene (5 bases). With 0 bases removed from V and 7 bases from J, the gap between germline ends came to 13 bases. The CDR3 is 15 residues long. The germline gives CDR1 SGHTS, CDR2 YDEGEE. CDR3 sequence: CASSLAPGYGEKLFF. The CDR3 bases are TGTGCCAGCAGCTTGGCCCCAGGGTACGGTGAAAAACTGTTTTTT.